This T cell receptor (beta chain) was observed in a study of regulatory T cells. Patients, 2 to 39 years old, had expanded memory T-cell proportions. The primer mix had 52 TRBV and 13 TRBJ primers. TCRdb's table, derived via immunoSEQ multiplex PCR, lists solely in-frame clones and lacks some. The data hold tens of thousands of clones, with 89% observed a single time. Regarding the study as a whole: In CD3G-deficient patients, conventional CD4+ T cells were enriched for hydrophobic CDR3 residues at positions 6 and 7.

Notes on this clone: The antigen is undetermined.

This CDR3 is built from 13 residues. V shed 3 bases and J shed 4 bases, with 8 bases lying between them. The germline CDR1 and CDR2 sequences are KGHSH and LQKENI. This sequence joins TRBV18 and TRBJ2-3, with a tentative D call TRBD1 (6 bases). Sequenced sample: conventional CD4+ T cells sorted from blood. The receptor comes from a young adult with CD3G deficiency. CDR3 sequence (DNA): TGTGCCAGCTCACCCCGACAGGCAGATACGCAGTATTTT. It yields the protein CASSPRQADTQYF.